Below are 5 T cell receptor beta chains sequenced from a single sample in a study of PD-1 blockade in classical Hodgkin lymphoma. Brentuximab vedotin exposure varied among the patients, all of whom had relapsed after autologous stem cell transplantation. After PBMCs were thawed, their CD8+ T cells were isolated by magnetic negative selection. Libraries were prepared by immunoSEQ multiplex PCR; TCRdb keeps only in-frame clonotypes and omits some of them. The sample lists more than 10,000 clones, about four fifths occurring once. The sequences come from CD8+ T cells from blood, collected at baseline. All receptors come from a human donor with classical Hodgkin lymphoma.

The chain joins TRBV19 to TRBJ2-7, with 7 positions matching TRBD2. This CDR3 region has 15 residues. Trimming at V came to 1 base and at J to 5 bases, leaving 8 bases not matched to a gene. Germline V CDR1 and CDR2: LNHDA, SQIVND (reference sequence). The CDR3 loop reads CASSIGGRGSDEQYF. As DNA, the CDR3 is TGTGCCAGTAGTATAGGGGGGAGGGGTTCCGACGAGCAGTACTTC. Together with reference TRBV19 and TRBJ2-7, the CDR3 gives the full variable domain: DGGITQSPKYLFRKEGQNVTLSCEQNLNHDAMYWYRQDPGQGLRLIYYSQIVNDFQKGDIAEGYSVSREKKESFPLTVTSAQKNPTAFYLCASSIGGRGSDEQYFGPGTRLTVT.

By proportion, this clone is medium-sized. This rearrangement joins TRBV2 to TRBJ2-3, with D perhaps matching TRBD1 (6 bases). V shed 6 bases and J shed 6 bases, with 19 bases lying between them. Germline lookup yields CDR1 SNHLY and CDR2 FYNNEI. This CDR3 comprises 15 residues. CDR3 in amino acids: CASSETGTQRDTQYF. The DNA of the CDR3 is TGTGCCAGCAGCGAAACAGGGACCCAACGGGATACGCAGTATTTT.

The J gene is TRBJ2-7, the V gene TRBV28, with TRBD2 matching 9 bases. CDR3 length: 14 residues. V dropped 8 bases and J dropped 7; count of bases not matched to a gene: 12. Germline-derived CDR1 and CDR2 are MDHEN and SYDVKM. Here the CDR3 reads CASRDPREGLEQYF. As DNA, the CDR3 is TGTGCCAGCCGGGACCCGCGGGAGGGCCTTGAGCAGTACTTC.

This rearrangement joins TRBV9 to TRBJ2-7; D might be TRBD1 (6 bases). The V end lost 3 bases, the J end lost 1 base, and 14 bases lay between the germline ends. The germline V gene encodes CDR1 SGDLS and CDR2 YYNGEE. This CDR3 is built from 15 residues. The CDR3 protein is CASSAGTTSSYEQYF. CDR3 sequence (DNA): TGTGCCAGCAGCGCGGGGACAACCTCTTCCTACGAGCAGTACTTC.

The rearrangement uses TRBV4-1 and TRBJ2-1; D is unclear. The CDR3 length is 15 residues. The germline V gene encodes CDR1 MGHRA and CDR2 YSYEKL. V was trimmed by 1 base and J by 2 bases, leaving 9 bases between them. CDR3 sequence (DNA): TGCGCCAGCAGCCAAGCCCCTGGAGCCTACAATGAGCAGTTCTTC. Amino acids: CASSQAPGAYNEQFF.